The present entry profiles one T cell receptor beta chain with its context. This clonotype was detected only a few times. There is no known antigen for this receptor. No base quality information exists; no much larger clone differs at one position. Reading from cysteine to phenylalanine, the CDR3 counts 16 amino acids. CDR3 DNA only is kept here, 48 bases in frame from base 1. The germline V gene (reference sequence) specifies MNHEY as CDR1 and SMNVEV as CDR2. The germline ends are 17 bases apart after V is trimmed by 8 bases and J by 0 bases. Donors were around 37 systemically healthy Caucasian individuals from Russia aged roughly 6 to 90 years. Approximately 9.7 milliliters of peripheral blood were drawn from each donor into EDTA-treated Vacutainer tubes. PBMCs were isolated by Ficoll-Paque density-gradient centrifugation, with at least 6 million obtained per sample. Trizol reagent was used to extract total RNA from PBMCs, with at least 5 micrograms per sample. The percentages of naive CD45RAhigh/CD27high T cells were determined by flow cytometry on a PBMC aliquot from every donor.

This sample was included in a study of blood T cells in healthy people across ages (dated by TCRdb to about 2015). Study-level background: Template switching captured roughly one uniquely barcoded TCR beta cDNA molecule per two T cells in model experiments. Using deep sequencing normalized with unique cDNA molecular identifiers, the study measured how TCR beta repertoire diversity changes with age. Four age groups were formed from the donors: young (average about 17 years), middle-aged (just under 40), aged (under 70) and long-lived (about 80). To avoid experimental bias, donors of different ages were randomly spread across the sequencing lanes. For two donors (one aged 18 to 29 and one aged 80 or older), the study analyzed two additional independent replicas of 1 million unique cDNA reads from the same blood draw.

Receptors were amplified or captured by 5' RACE. TCRdb lists the instrument as Illumina HiSeq 2500. A second PCR of about 6 to 11 cycles was run with a J-beta primer mix and a sample-barcoded 5' primer. A unique molecular identifier was introduced onto each TCR beta cDNA molecule by a template-switch 5' adaptor carrying 12 random nucleotides. Each sample yielded at least 3 million CDR3-containing paired-end reads. All of the RNA was converted into first-strand cDNA using the Mint cDNA synthesis kit, with a TRBC-specific oligonucleotide serving as the primer. After uracil-DNA glycosylase treatment, a first 18-cycle PCR used universal primers M1SS and BC2_uni_R on all cDNA. Under the source paper's analysis protocol: For normalization, 1 million high-quality reads, each with a distinct molecular identifier, were randomly selected from each sample. Reads with shared molecular identifiers were discarded instead of being binned into consensus sequences. MiTCR, set to a Q25 quality threshold and the strictest error-elimination algorithm, was used for CDR3 identification, clonotype clustering and error correction. A nonparametric unseen species model with Euler transformation was used to estimate lower-bound total TCR beta diversity. TCRdb itself trimmed the public reads at Q25 with fastp, ran MiXCR and retained productive beta chains. Each entry is one CDR3 protein sequence, shown with its most common DNA and genes. These V and J calls rely on TCRdb rather than the paper's analysis. Recorded for this sample are 600,000 to 1,000,000 distinct CDR3 sequences; roughly 60% of them occurred a single time. The ten largest account for around 20% of the sample.

The paper as a whole reports these results and caveats: Estimates of total diversity based on one million sequenced T cells were considered lower bounds and underestimates. Since profiling was done on bulk unsorted PBMCs, naive and antigen-experienced compartments could not be conclusively compared. Compared with the aged group, more naive CD4+ T cells, fewer expanded clones and increased TCR diversity were shown by the long-lived group, suggesting age selection. Observed TCR beta diversity per million T cells fell roughly linearly with age, and a significant reduction was already apparent by age around 40. The CMV infection status of donors was not known, potentially confounding age-related changes in expanded clonotypes. A strong correlation was found between observed TCR beta diversity and the percentage of naive T cells measured by flow cytometry.

The sequenced sample was blood. The sequence was obtained from a young man in good health. Here the chain combines TRBV27 and TRBJ2-1; the D gene may be TRBD1 or TRBD2, since each aligns over 6 bases. The bases read TGTGCCAGCGGAACCATAGGGGGGACCTCCTACAATGAGCAGTTCTTC. This translates into CASGTIGGTSYNEQFF.